This TCR beta chain comes out of a study of cytomegalovirus exposure and HLA in healthy donors. Amplification used 60 Vbeta primers and 13 Jbeta primers. Sequencing used immunoSEQ multiplex PCR; TCRdb keeps in-frame clones, though not all of them. Here the sample spans about 160,000 clones, about three quarters being singletons. A remark on this clone: Its specificity is unknown.

Findings of the study overall: Among the most significant clusters, several appeared linked to common viral pathogens in a later analysis. According to reports, the classifier identified cytomegalovirus status with high specificity and sensitivity.

Regarding donors, all were healthy bone marrow donors. The germline V gene has CDR1 SGHAT and CDR2 FQNNGV. Trimming left V 3 bases short and J 4 bases short, with 13 bases between. CDR3 length equals 15 residues. V usage is TRBV11-2 and J usage is TRBJ1-3, with D possibly TRBD1 on 6 matching bases. Sequencing was carried out using PBMCs. The TCR was taken from a female donor in good health and CMV-seronegative. The CDR3 nucleotides read TGTGCCAGCAGCTTGGTCAACAGGGTCGGAAACACCATATATTTT. Protein sequence: CASSLVNRVGNTIYF.